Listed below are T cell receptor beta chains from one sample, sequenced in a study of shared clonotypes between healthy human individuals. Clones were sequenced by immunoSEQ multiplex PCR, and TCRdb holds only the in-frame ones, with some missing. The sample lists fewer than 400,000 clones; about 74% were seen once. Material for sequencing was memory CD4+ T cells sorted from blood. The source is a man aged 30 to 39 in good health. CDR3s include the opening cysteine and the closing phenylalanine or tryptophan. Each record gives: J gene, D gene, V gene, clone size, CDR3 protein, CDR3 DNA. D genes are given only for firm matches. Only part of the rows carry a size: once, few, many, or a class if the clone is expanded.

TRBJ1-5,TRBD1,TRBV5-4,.,CASSLDRDRSSNQPQHF,TGTGCCAGCAGCTTGGACCGGGACAGAAGTAGCAATCAGCCCCAGCATTTT
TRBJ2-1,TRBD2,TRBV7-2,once,CASSPGLAGVEQFF,TGTGCCAGCAGCCCGGGACTAGCGGGAGTTGAGCAGTTCTTC
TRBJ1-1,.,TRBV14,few,CASSQNGRWTEAFF,TGTGCCAGCAGCCAAAACGGGAGATGGACTGAAGCTTTCTTT
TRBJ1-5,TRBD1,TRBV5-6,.,CASSSGQGGQPQHF,TGTGCCAGCAGCTCGGGACAGGGCGGGCAGCCCCAGCATTTT
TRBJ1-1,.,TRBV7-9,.,CASSLRELNTEAFF,TGTGCCAGCAGCCTCCGGGAGCTGAACACTGAAGCTTTCTTT
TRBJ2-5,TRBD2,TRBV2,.,CASRVWGLASANQETQYF,TGTGCCAGCAGGGTGTGGGGACTAGCGAGCGCCAACCAAGAGACCCAGTACTTC
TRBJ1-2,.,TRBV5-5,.,CASSSDGYYGYTF,TGTGCCAGCAGCTCGGACGGCTACTATGGCTACACCTTC
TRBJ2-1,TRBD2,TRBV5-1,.,CASSSQAGGSPINEQFF,TGCGCCAGCAGCTCTCAGGCGGGCGGGAGCCCTATAAATGAGCAGTTCTTC
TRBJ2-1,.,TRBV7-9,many,CASSPGRSSYNEQFF,TGTGCCAGCAGCCCCGGTAGGAGCTCCTACAATGAGCAGTTCTTC
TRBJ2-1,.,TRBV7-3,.,CASSSDPSNEQFF,TGTGCCAGCAGCTCCGACCCCTCCAATGAGCAGTTCTTC
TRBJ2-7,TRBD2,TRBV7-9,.,CASSPGAGATYEQYF,TGTGCCAGCAGCCCCGGCGCGGGAGCCACCTACGAGCAGTACTTC
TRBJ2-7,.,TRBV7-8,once,CASSLQAGAGYEQYF,TGTGCCAGCAGCTTACAGGCGGGGGCGGGTTACGAGCAGTACTTC
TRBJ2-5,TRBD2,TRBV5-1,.,CASSLVQREIQETQYF,TGCGCCAGCAGCTTGGTTCAGCGGGAGATTCAAGAGACCCAGTACTTC
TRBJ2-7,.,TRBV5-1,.,CASSWTDYPYEQYF,TGCGCCAGCAGCTGGACTGATTACCCCTACGAGCAGTACTTC
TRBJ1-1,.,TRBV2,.,CASKGRVNTEAFF,TGTGCCAGCAAGGGCAGGGTGAACACTGAAGCTTTCTTT
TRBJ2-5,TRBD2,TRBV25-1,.,CASSEPSGREWKTQYF,TGTGCCAGCAGTGAACCTAGCGGGAGGGAGTGGAAGACCCAGTACTTC
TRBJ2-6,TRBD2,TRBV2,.,CASSGLARSGANVLTF,TGTGCCAGCAGTGGACTAGCGAGATCTGGGGCCAACGTCCTGACTTTC
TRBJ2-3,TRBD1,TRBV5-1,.,CASSRTGTGQDTQYF,TGCGCCAGCAGCAGGACCGGGACAGGACAAGATACGCAGTATTTT
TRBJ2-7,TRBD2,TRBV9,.,CASSGAGGYTYEQYF,TGTGCCAGCTCAGGGGCGGGAGGCTACACCTACGAGCAGTACTTC
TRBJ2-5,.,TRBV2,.,CASSENGGQETQYF,TGTGCCAGCAGTGAAAATGGCGGCCAAGAGACCCAGTACTTC
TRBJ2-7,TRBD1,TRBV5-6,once,CASSLGGTGHYEQYF,TGTGCCAGCAGCTTGGGCGGGACAGGGCACTACGAGCAGTACTTC
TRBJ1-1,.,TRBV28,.,CASRVGTPQAFF,TGTGCCAGCAGGGTAGGGACACCCCAAGCTTTCTTT